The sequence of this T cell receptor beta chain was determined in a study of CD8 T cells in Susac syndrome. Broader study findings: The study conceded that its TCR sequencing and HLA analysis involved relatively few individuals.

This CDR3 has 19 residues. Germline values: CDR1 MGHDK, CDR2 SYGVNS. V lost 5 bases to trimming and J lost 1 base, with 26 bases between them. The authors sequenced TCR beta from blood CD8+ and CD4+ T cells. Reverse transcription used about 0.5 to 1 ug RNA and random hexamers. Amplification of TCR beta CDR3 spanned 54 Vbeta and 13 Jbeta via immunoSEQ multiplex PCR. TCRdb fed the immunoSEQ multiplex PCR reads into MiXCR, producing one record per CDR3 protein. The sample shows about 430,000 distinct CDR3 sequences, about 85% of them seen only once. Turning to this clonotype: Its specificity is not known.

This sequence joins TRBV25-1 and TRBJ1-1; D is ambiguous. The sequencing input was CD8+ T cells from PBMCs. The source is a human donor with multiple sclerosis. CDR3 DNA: TGTGCCAGCAGTCCCCCATCGGCGGGTGCCGAGAAACCGAACACTGAAGCTTTCTTT. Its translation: CASSPPSAGAEKPNTEAFF.